The 28 T cell receptor beta chains reported below all come from one sample, sequenced in a study of blood T cell repertoires in COVID-19. Produced via immunoSEQ multiplex PCR; TCRdb's table is partial and in-frame only. The profile shows about 130,000 clones, about four fifths of them singletons. What was sequenced was peripheral blood. The origin of the receptors is a human donor in a cohort sampled during active COVID-19.

This clone has only a few counts. The rearrangement joins TRBV7-9 to TRBJ1-1, with D possibly being TRBD1 (5 bases). CDR3 size: 13 residues. Germline lookup yields CDR1 SEHNR and CDR2 FQNEAQ (reference sequence). With 5 bases removed from V and 0 bases from J, the gap between germline ends came to 7 bases. The CDR3 reads CASSQGVNTEAFF. The CDR3 region has the DNA TGTGCCAGCAGCCAGGGTGTGAACACTGAAGCTTTCTTT.

V gene TRBV19 combines with J gene TRBJ1-2; D might be TRBD1 (5 bases). The length of the CDR3 is 12 residues. Germline V CDR1 and CDR2: LNHDA, SQIVND (reference sequence). The V gene lost 4 bases and the J gene lost 11 bases, with 14 bases spanning the gap. CDR3 nucleotide sequence: TGTGCCAGTAGTAATCAGGGCGGAGGGTACACCTTC. Translated: CASSNQGGGYTF. Complete variable domain (other parts from reference TRBV19 and TRBJ1-2): DGGITQSPKYLFRKEGQNVTLSCEQNLNHDAMYWYRQDPGQGLRLIYYSQIVNDFQKGDIAEGYSVSREKKESFPLTVTSAQKNPTAFYLCASSNQGGGYTFGSGTRLTVV.

This clone has only a few counts. This chain joins TRBV15 and TRBJ1-1; D may be TRBD1 (6 bases). V lost 2 bases and J lost 11, with 12 bases in between. The CDR3 extends over 12 amino acids. Per the germline V gene, CDR1 is LNHNV and CDR2 is YYDKDF (reference sequence). The DNA for the CDR3 is TGTGCCACCAGCAGAAACTACAGGGTGGCTTTCTTT. Translating it yields CATSRNYRVAFF.

This chain connects TRBV7-9 to TRBJ1-4; D might be TRBD1 (6 bases). CDR1 and CDR2 from the germline V gene are SEHNR and FQNEAQ (reference sequence). This CDR3 contains 15 residues. V gave up 4 bases and J gave up 1 base, with 10 bases separating them. CDR3 nucleotides: TGTGCCAGCAGCTCCGACAGGAAAACTAATGAAAAACTGTTTTTT. Its translation is CASSSDRKTNEKLFF.

The gene calls are TRBV7-6 and TRBJ2-7, with TRBD2 matching over 8 bases. The CDR3 is made up of 13 amino acids. The trim removed 4 bases at V and 4 bases at J, leaving 3 bases unmatched. Germline CDR1 is SGHVS and CDR2 is FNYEAQ. The CDR3 loop reads CASSSTSGYEQYF. The CDR3 DNA follows: TGTGCCAGCAGCTCTACTAGCGGATACGAGCAGTACTTC.

J is TRBJ2-1 and V is TRBV7-9; possible D gene TRBD2, 7 bases. Germline V gives CDR1 SEHNR, CDR2 FQNEAQ (reference sequence). The CDR3 is made up of 15 amino acids. V lost 4 bases, J lost 0 bases, and 10 bases lay in between. The CDR3 protein is CASSSRGGSYNEQFF. CDR3 DNA: TGTGCCAGCAGCTCGAGGGGGGGCTCCTACAATGAGCAGTTCTTC.

J is TRBJ2-5 and V is TRBV6-5; D possibly corresponds to TRBD1 (6 bases). V lost 7 bases to trimming and J lost 2 bases, with 17 bases between them. The V gene's germline CDR1 is MNHEY and CDR2 SVGAGI. The CDR3 is 15 residues long. This CDR3 reads CASTKQGVGQETQYF. The CDR3 DNA reads as TGTGCCAGCACCAAACAGGGCGTCGGACAAGAGACCCAGTACTTC.

The chain carries TRBV5-1 and TRBJ2-7; 9 nucleotides line up with TRBD1. The CDR3 has 14 residues. Germline CDR1 reads SGHRS; CDR2 reads YFSETQ. Trimming cost V 4 bases and J 0 bases; bases outside gene matches: 2. Here the CDR3 reads CASSTTGGSYEQYF. CDR3 bases: TGCGCCAGCAGCACGACAGGGGGCTCCTACGAGCAGTACTTC.

The V call is TRBV5-1, the J call TRBJ2-7; D is unresolved. Germline values: CDR1 SGHRS, CDR2 YFSETQ. This CDR3 is 13 amino acids long. V dropped 5 bases and J dropped 2 bases, with 11 bases sitting between them. The CDR3 reads CASRFSGTYEQYF. The CDR3 DNA reads TGCGCCAGCAGGTTTTCAGGAACCTACGAGCAGTACTTC.

This rearrangement joins TRBV7-6 to TRBJ2-1, with 12 bases that match TRBD1. The germline gives CDR1 SGHVS, CDR2 FNYEAQ. Trimming took 6 bases from V and 8 from J; bases not matched to a gene: 14. CDR3 length: 17 amino acids. CDR3 DNA: TGTGCCAGCAGAGCCCTACCCGGGACAGGGGGCCGCGATGAGCAGTTCTTC. Translated, it gives CASRALPGTGGRDEQFF.

V and J are TRBV30 and TRBJ1-1, with a tentative D call TRBD1 (6 bases). Trimming stripped 2 bases from V and 1 base from J, with 14 bases between. Germline CDR1 reads GTSNPN; CDR2 reads SVGIG (reference sequence). The CDR3 is 15 residues long. CDR3 residues: CAWSQRTVANTEAFF. DNA for the CDR3: TGTGCCTGGAGTCAACGGACAGTTGCGAACACTGAAGCTTTCTTT.

This clone was counted only a few times. V usage is TRBV19 and J usage is TRBJ2-7, with a tentative D call TRBD2 (5 bases). This CDR3 has 14 amino acids. Germline lookup yields CDR1 LNHDA and CDR2 SQIVND (reference sequence). V was shortened by 1 base and J by 2 bases, with 9 bases between the two germline ends. In DNA form, the CDR3 reads TGTGCCAGTAGTATAGGGGCCGGGACCTACGAGCAGTACTTC. Translation gives CASSIGAGTYEQYF.

The chain employs TRBV19 and TRBJ1-2, with TRBD1 as a possible D gene (5 bases). Germline assignment: CDR1 LNHDA and CDR2 SQIVND (reference sequence). This CDR3 spans 15 amino acids. Between the trimmed V and J ends, which lost 3 bases and 7 bases, there was a span of 18 bases. The CDR3 nucleotides read TGTGCCAGTAGTATCCTGACAGCGTCTATAGGTGGCTACACCTTC. As protein: CASSILTASIGGYTF. The full variable domain, its missing parts supplied by reference TRBV19 and TRBJ1-2, is DGGITQSPKYLFRKEGQNVTLSCEQNLNHDAMYWYRQDPGQGLRLIYYSQIVNDFQKGDIAEGYSVSREKKESFPLTVTSAQKNPTAFYLCASSILTASIGGYTFGSGTRLTVV.

V usage is TRBV11-1 and J usage is TRBJ1-4; 9 bases agree with TRBD1. Losses at the gene ends were 5 bases for V and 2 bases for J; bases not matched to a gene: 3. Germline assignment: CDR1 SGHAT and CDR2 FQDESV (reference sequence). The CDR3 is 15 residues long. The DNA for the CDR3 is TGTGCCAGCAGCCAAGACAGGGGGACTAATGAAAAACTGTTTTTT. Translated, it gives CASSQDRGTNEKLFF.

The V call is TRBV4-2, the J call TRBJ2-5; 9 nucleotides agree with TRBD2. There are 16 residues in the CDR3. Germline trimming cut 0 bases from V and 7 bases from J; bases unmatched to any gene: 9. CDR1 is LGHNA and CDR2 is YNFKEQ in the germline V gene. The CDR3 DNA reads as TGTGCCAGCAGCCAAGATCTGGCTAGCGGGGTAGCGACCCAGTACTTC. Translating gives CASSQDLASGVATQYF.

The chain has TRBV10-2 and TRBJ1-3, with TRBD1 identical over 7 bases. The CDR3 consists of 13 residues. V was pared by 6 bases and J by 7 bases, with 6 bases of the junction left unmatched. CDR1 is WSHSY and CDR2 is SAAADI in the germline V gene. In DNA, the CDR3 is TGCGCCAGCAGCCCTGACAGGGCCAACACCATATATTTT. Protein product: CASSPDRANTIYF.

This clone was observed a few times. The genes are TRBV12-3 or TRBV12-4 and TRBJ1-1, with TRBD1 as a possible D gene (5 bases). The CDR3 spans 12 residues. The V gene lost 4 bases and the J gene lost 6 bases, with 9 bases spanning the gap. The CDR3 reads CASSSTGSEAFF. DNA of the CDR3: TGTGCCAGCAGTTCCACAGGATCTGAAGCTTTCTTT.

The CDR3 DNA is TGTGCCAGCAGCTTAGATTCAGGGGGCACTGAAGCTTTCTTT. Its protein is CASSLDSGGTEAFF. The V call is TRBV7-6, the J call TRBJ1-1, with TRBD1 matching over 7 bases. Trimming removed 1 base from V and 4 bases from J; junction bases left unmatched: 3. The CDR3 runs to 14 residues. Germline V gene sequence: CDR1 SGHVS, CDR2 FNYEAQ.

The V and J genes are TRBV6-2 or TRBV6-3 and TRBJ1-6; D perhaps matches TRBD1 (5 bases). Trimming cost V 2 bases and J 10 bases, with 12 bases left between them. Germline V lookup: CDR1 MNHEY, CDR2 SVGEGT. This CDR3 has 14 amino acids. CDR3 in amino acids: CASSYGAGESPLHF. The CDR3 nucleotides read TGTGCCAGCAGTTACGGGGCAGGAGAGTCACCCCTCCACTTT.

J is TRBJ1-1 and V is TRBV2; tentatively, D is TRBD1 (6 bases). The V and J ends lost 1 base and 5 bases respectively, with 14 bases between them. Germline lookup yields CDR1 SNHLY and CDR2 FYNNEI. This CDR3 is 15 amino acids long. The CDR3 loop reads CASSEEGGVRTEAFF. CDR3 DNA: TGTGCCAGCAGTGAAGAAGGGGGGGTAAGGACTGAAGCTTTCTTT.

CDR3 bases: TGCGCCAGCAGCTTAGGGGGTTTTGGCTACGAGCAGTACTTC. Its protein is CASSLGGFGYEQYF. J is TRBJ2-7 and V is TRBV5-1; TRBD1 is a possible D gene (6 bases). The CDR3 is made up of 14 amino acids. The germline gives CDR1 SGHRS, CDR2 YFSETQ. V was cut by 2 bases and J by 3 bases, with 12 bases left in between.

The rearrangement joins TRBV27 to TRBJ1-2, with 10 bases that match TRBD1. This CDR3 spans 15 amino acids. Trimming removed 5 bases from V and 4 bases from J; junction bases left unmatched: 7. CDR1 and CDR2 (germline): MNHEY, SMNVEV (reference sequence). CDR3 nucleotides: TGTGCCAGCAGTCCCCGGGACAGGGGCGCCTATGGCTACACCTTC. It specifies CASSPRDRGAYGYTF.

The chain couples TRBV7-9 to TRBJ1-4; 11 nucleotides align to TRBD1. Per germline, CDR1 SEHNR and CDR2 FQNEAQ (reference sequence). The J segment lost 15 bases and the V segment lost 5 bases, leaving 14 bases of the junction unmatched. CDR3 size: 15 residues. The CDR3 loop reads CASSLGQGALGRVFF. The CDR3 DNA follows: TGTGCCAGCAGCCTCGGACAGGGGGCATTGGGGCGGGTGTTTTTT.

This clone was found once. This sequence joins TRBV2 and TRBJ2-1, with D tentatively TRBD2 (5 bases). The CDR3 loop spans 14 amino acids. The germline CDR1 and CDR2 sequences are SNHLY and FYNNEI. V was shortened by 10 bases and J by 1 base, with 14 bases between the two germline ends. CDR3 sequence (DNA): TGTGCCACCAAACTCGGGGAATCCTACAATGAGCAGTTCTTC. It is translated as CATKLGESYNEQFF.

The CDR3 nucleotides read TGTGCCACCAGTGATTCTCGGAGGGGGGGCTCCAATGAGCAGTTCTTC. Its translation: CATSDSRRGGSNEQFF. The chain is built from TRBV24-1 and TRBJ2-1; D perhaps matches TRBD2 (7 bases). The germline gives CDR1 KGHDR, CDR2 SFDVKD. Trimming removed 2 bases at V and 6 bases at J, with 16 bases between. This CDR3 has 16 amino acids.

The chain is built from TRBV27 and TRBJ2-7; the D gene is possibly TRBD2 (6 bases). The germline V and J ends were trimmed by 3 bases and 11 bases, with 17 bases remaining between them. This CDR3 comprises 13 residues. Germline assignment: CDR1 MNHEY and CDR2 SMNVEV (reference sequence). The CDR3 protein is CASSFAGQPEKYF. Written as DNA, the CDR3 is TGTGCCAGCAGTTTCGCGGGGCAGCCCGAAAAGTACTTC.

The chain couples TRBV7-2 to TRBJ1-5, with D possibly TRBD1 on 6 matching bases. The V end lost 5 bases, the J end lost 9 bases, and 14 bases lay between the germline ends. CDR3 length: 13 residues. CDR1 and CDR2 (germline): SGHTA, FQGNSA. CDR3 sequence: CASSSRGGVPQHF. The CDR3 DNA is TGTGCCAGCAGCAGTAGGGGGGGTGTGCCCCAGCATTTT.

The rearrangement joins TRBV9 to TRBJ2-5; 8 positions match TRBD2. Losses at the gene ends were 2 bases for V and 1 base for J; bases not matched to a gene: 7. The CDR3 totals 16 residues. Germline assignment: CDR1 SGDLS and CDR2 YYNGEE. The CDR3 DNA sequence: TGTGCCAGCAGCGTCGGTGCGGGGGGTCTCCAAGAGACCCAGTACTTC. Translation: CASSVGAGGLQETQYF.